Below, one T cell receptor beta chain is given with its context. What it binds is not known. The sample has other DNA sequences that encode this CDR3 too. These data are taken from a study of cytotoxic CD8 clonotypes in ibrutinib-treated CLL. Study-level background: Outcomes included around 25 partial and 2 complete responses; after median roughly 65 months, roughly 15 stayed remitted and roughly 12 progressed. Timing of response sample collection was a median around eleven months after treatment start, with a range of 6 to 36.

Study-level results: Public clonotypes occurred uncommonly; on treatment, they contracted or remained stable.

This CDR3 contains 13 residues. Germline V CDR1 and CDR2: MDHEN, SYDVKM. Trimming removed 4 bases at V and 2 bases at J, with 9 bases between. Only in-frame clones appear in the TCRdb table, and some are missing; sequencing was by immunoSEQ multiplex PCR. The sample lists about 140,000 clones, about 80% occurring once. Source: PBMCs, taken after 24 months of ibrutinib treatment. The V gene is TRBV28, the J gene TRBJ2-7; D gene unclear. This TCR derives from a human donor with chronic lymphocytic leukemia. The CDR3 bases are TGTGCCAGCAGTTCGGGCCAGACCTACGAGCAGTACTTC. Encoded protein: CASSSGQTYEQYF.